This TCR beta chain was captured in a study of cytomegalovirus exposure and HLA in healthy donors. V was trimmed by 6 bases and J by 2 bases, leaving 15 bases between them. The CDR3 runs 15 residues. CDR1 is MNHEY, CDR2 SMNVEV, per germline (reference sequence). PCR was performed using 60 Vbeta and 13 Jbeta primers. Produced via immunoSEQ multiplex PCR; TCRdb's table is partial and in-frame only. The data hold around 120,000 clones, with over 65% observed a single time. Sequenced material: PBMCs. J is TRBJ2-3 and V is TRBV27; D call uncertain. The receptor was derived from a woman aged 40 to 50 in good health and CMV-seropositive. In DNA, the CDR3 is TGTGCCAGCAGCCAACCCGGCGGCCACACAGATACGCAGTATTTT. Amino acids: CASSQPGGHTDTQYF.